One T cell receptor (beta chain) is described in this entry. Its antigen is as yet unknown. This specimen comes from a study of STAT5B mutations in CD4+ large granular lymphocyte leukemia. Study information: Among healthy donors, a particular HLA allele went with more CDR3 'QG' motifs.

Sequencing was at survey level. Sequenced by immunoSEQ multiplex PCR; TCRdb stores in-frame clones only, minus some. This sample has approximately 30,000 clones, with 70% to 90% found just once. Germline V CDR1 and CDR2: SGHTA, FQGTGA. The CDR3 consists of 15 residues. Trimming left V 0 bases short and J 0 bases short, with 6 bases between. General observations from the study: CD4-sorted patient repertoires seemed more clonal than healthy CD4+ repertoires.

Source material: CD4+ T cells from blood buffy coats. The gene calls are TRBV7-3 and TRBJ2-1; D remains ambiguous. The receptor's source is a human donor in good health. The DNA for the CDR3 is TGTGCCAGCAGCTTAACCCGGAGCTCCTACAATGAGCAGTTCTTC. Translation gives CASSLTRSSYNEQFF.